A single sample is the source of the 22 T cell receptor beta chains below, sequenced in a study of T-cell reconstitution after alpha-beta-depleted transplantation in children (dated by TCRdb to the mid-2010s). Sample treatment or condition, as interpreted from the label and publication: allogeneic hematopoietic cell transplantation with graft depleted of TCRalphabeta T cells and CD19 B cells. Receptors were amplified or captured by PCR. Sequencing was carried out with an Illumina HiSeq 2500. To normalize quantification of the TCRbeta repertoire, the TCR libraries were built with molecular barcoding that relied on unique molecular identifiers. TCRdb reran the public reads through fastp at Q25 and MiXCR, keeping productive beta chains. Each entry is one CDR3 protein sequence, shown with its most common DNA and genes. The sample table holds tens of thousands of distinct CDR3 sequences, of which around 40% were seen once. The ten largest clonotypes hold 98% of the sample.

Here the sequenced sample was PBMCs, mostly from graft donor cells, taken 360 days after TCRalphabeta/CD19-depleted stem cell transplant. The receptors were sampled from a male patient younger than 18 who had a stem cell transplant for acute lymphoblastic leukemia, so the T cells may come from the graft donor.

This rearrangement joins TRBV20-1 to TRBJ2-1; D gene ambiguous. Germline V gene lookup returns CDR1 DFQATT and CDR2 SNEGSKA (reference sequence). V lost 0 bases and J 9 bases, leaving 12 bases between the germline ends. This CDR3 region has 13 residues. The CDR3 DNA reads as TGCAGTGCTAGAGATCGGGTGGAAGGTGAGCAGTTCTTC. It codes for CSARDRVEGEQFF.

This chain links TRBV9 with TRBJ2-7; maybe TRBD1 (5 bases). V lost 0 bases and J lost 3, with 10 bases in between. The CDR3 is 14 residues long. Per germline, CDR1 SGDLS and CDR2 YYNGEE. DNA for the CDR3: TGTGCCAGCAGCGTAGTTCCAGGGCTCTACGAGCAGTACTTC. Protein product: CASSVVPGLYEQYF.

V gene TRBV20-1 combines with J gene TRBJ2-3; 8 positions match TRBD2. V lost 4 bases and J lost 5; bases outside the gene matches: 5. The CDR3 totals 13 residues. Germline V gives CDR1 DFQATT, CDR2 SNEGSKA (reference sequence). The CDR3 spells CSAKAGVLDTQYF. CDR3 coding DNA: TGCAGTGCTAAAGCGGGAGTCCTAGATACGCAGTATTTT.

This clonotype was detected only once. The chain employs TRBV27 and TRBJ2-1, with TRBD2 matching 15 bases. V was pared by 4 bases and J by 6 bases, with 1 base of the junction left unmatched. From germline, CDR1 is MNHEY and CDR2 SMNVEV (reference sequence). CDR3 length: 15 amino acids. CDR3 amino acids: CASSSGLAGGNEQFF. For the CDR3, the DNA is TGTGCCAGCAGTTCGGGACTAGCGGGGGGCAATGAGCAGTTCTTC.

The J gene is TRBJ2-2, the V gene TRBV12-3 or TRBV12-4; the D gene is possibly TRBD2 (6 bases). V lost 2 bases, J lost 5 bases, and 9 bases lay in between. This CDR3 has 14 amino acids. CDR3 nucleotide sequence: TGTGCCAGCAGTTTATCTGGGGGGACCGGGGAGCTGTTTTTT. Translated, it gives CASSLSGGTGELFF.

This chain connects TRBV11-1 to TRBJ2-1; 7 positions match TRBD2. V shed 4 bases, J shed 5 bases, and the junction held 20 bases outside the gene matches. This CDR3 region has 19 residues. The germline gives CDR1 SGHAT, CDR2 FQDESV (reference sequence). In nucleotides, the CDR3 is TGTGCCAGCAGCTCATCCTCGCGGGGGTTAGGCTCCCGAGACAATGAGCAGTTCTTC. Its translation: CASSSSSRGLGSRDNEQFF.

The chain employs TRBV6-2 or TRBV6-3 and TRBJ2-6, with D possibly being TRBD1 (5 bases). Deletions cut 5 bases from V and 0 bases from J, with 14 bases between. This CDR3 region has 17 residues. Germline V gene data show CDR1 as MNHEY and CDR2 as SVGEGT. As DNA, the CDR3 is TGTGCCAGCAGTCACATGGGGCATAGCTCTGGGGCCAACGTCCTGACTTTC. It is translated as CASSHMGHSSGANVLTF.

The V call is TRBV2, the J call TRBJ2-2, with unresolved D. Deletions cut 7 bases from V and 6 bases from J, with 24 bases between. Looked up from germline, CDR1 is SNHLY and CDR2 is FYNNEI. The CDR3 length is 17 residues. The CDR3 DNA sequence: TGTGCCAGCACTCCAATCCAGTCAGGATACGGAGCCGGGGAGCTGTTTTTT. It codes for CASTPIQSGYGAGELFF.

The chain links TRBV20-1 to TRBJ2-1; TRBD1 agrees at 9 bases. This CDR3 contains 15 residues. J was trimmed by 5 bases and V by 3 bases; bases with no gene match: 8. The germline V gene encodes CDR1 DFQATT and CDR2 SNEGSKA (reference sequence). The CDR3, as DNA: TGCAGTGCTAGGTGGTTACAGGGGGCCAACAATGAGCAGTTCTTC. Amino acid sequence: CSARWLQGANNEQFF.

This chain links TRBV6-1 with TRBJ1-1; D might be TRBD1 (6 bases). The CDR3 runs 15 residues. Per the germline V gene, CDR1 is MNHNS and CDR2 is SASEGT. V lost 6 bases, J lost 2 bases, and 16 bases lay in between. The CDR3 spells CASRLQTGLNTEAFF. In DNA, the CDR3 is TGTGCCAGCAGATTGCAGACAGGCCTAAACACTGAAGCTTTCTTT.

This clonotype was counted between two and nine times. This rearrangement joins TRBV5-1 to TRBJ1-2, with D uncertain. Germline V gene sequence: CDR1 SGHRS, CDR2 YFSETQ. V dropped 1 base and J dropped 2 bases, with 9 bases sitting between them. The CDR3 consists of 14 residues. The CDR3 nucleotides read TGCGCCAGCAGCTTGAGTACCCAGAACTATGGCTACACCTTC. Translating gives CASSLSTQNYGYTF.

This clonotype was recorded many times. This chain connects TRBV12-3 or TRBV12-4 to TRBJ2-7; D uncertain. The CDR3 loop spans 15 amino acids. The V and J ends lost 5 bases and 0 bases respectively, with 14 bases between them. As DNA, the CDR3 is TGTGCCAGCAGTGATAGCTTACGGCACTCCTACGAGCAGTACTTC. This gives the protein CASSDSLRHSYEQYF.

To note about this clonotype: Sequence at one end of the junction differs from germline and may be a read error. V usage is TRBV12-5 and J usage is TRBJ2-3, with 7 bases identical to TRBD1. The CDR3 spans 12 residues. Germline V gene lookup returns CDR1 LGHNT and CDR2 FRNRAP. The CDR3 nucleotides read TGTGCTAGTGGACCACAGGGGTTGTTCCAAATTTTT. Protein sequence: CASGPQGLFQIF.

The V gene is TRBV12-3 or TRBV12-4, the J gene TRBJ2-2; D not certain. Between the trimmed V and J ends, which lost 7 bases and 6 bases, there was a span of 18 bases. The CDR3 has 15 amino acids. CDR3 DNA sequence: TGTGCCAGCACCCCTGTGGGCGGCGCGCCCGGGGAGCTGTTTTTT. It encodes CASTPVGGAPGELFF.

This clonotype was counted only a few times. The chain links TRBV5-1 to TRBJ2-5; TRBD1 is a possible D gene (6 bases). From germline, CDR1 is SGHRS and CDR2 YFSETQ. The CDR3 is 14 amino acids. Trimming removed 1 base from V and 3 bases from J, with 10 bases in between. Here the CDR3 reads CASSLLAGEETQYF. DNA for the CDR3: TGCGCCAGCAGCTTGCTAGCAGGGGAAGAGACCCAGTACTTC.

This chain links TRBV12-3 or TRBV12-4 with TRBJ2-7; the D gene could be TRBD1 or TRBD2 (5 bases each). V lost 3 bases to trimming and J lost 5 bases, with 14 bases between them. This CDR3 has 14 residues. The CDR3 sequence: CASSFFGALDEQYF. As DNA, the CDR3 is TGTGCCAGCAGTTTTTTCGGGGCTCTGGACGAGCAGTACTTC.

This chain connects TRBV7-8 to TRBJ2-3, with a tentative D call TRBD2 (6 bases). V lost 3 bases and J 5 bases, leaving 15 bases between the germline ends. The CDR3 spans 15 residues. The germline V gene encodes CDR1 SGHVS and CDR2 FQNEAQ. CDR3 in DNA: TGTGCCAGCAGCTTGGGGGACTTGGGAAGAGATACGCAGTATTTT. It encodes CASSLGDLGRDTQYF.

The V call is TRBV5-1, the J call TRBJ2-1; 10 bases line up with TRBD2. The ends lost 0 bases at V and 2 bases at J; junction bases unmatched: 2. This CDR3 comprises 16 residues. Per germline, CDR1 SGHRS and CDR2 YFSETQ. The CDR3 nucleotides are TGCGCCAGCAGCTTGGGGAGCGGGGGGGCCTACAATGAGCAGTTCTTC. This translates into CASSLGSGGAYNEQFF. Full variable domain (rest looked up from reference TRBV5-1 and TRBJ2-1): KAGVTQTPRYLIKTRGQQVTLSCSPISGHRSVSWYQQTPGQGLQFLFEYFSETQRNKGNFPGRFSGRQFSNSRSEMNVSTLELGDSALYLCASSLGSGGAYNEQFFGPGTRLTVL.

The rearrangement uses TRBV7-9 and TRBJ2-7; maybe TRBD1 (5 bases). In germline, CDR1 is SEHNR, CDR2 FQNEAQ (reference sequence). The CDR3 loop spans 14 amino acids. V shed 4 bases and J shed 4 bases, with 14 bases lying between them. In DNA, the CDR3 is TGTGCCAGCAGCTCCACCTCGACAGTTTACGAGCAGTACTTC. Protein product: CASSSTSTVYEQYF.

V is TRBV6-1 and J is TRBJ2-2; 10 nucleotides agree with TRBD1. J lost 5 bases, V lost 6 bases, and 9 bases had no gene match. The CDR3 extends over 16 amino acids. CDR1 is MNHNS and CDR2 is SASEGT in the germline V gene. The CDR3 DNA follows: TGTGCCAGCAGCCGCGGGACAGGGGTAGATACCGGGGAGCTGTTTTTT. It encodes CASSRGTGVDTGELFF.

This clonotype was picked up a small number of times. The chain carries TRBV7-9 and TRBJ2-2; D uncertain. V lost 1 base and J lost 0, with 6 bases in between. The CDR3 covers 15 residues. Looked up from germline, CDR1 is SEHNR and CDR2 is FQNEAQ (reference sequence). CDR3 loop: CASSLVSANTGELFF. The CDR3 DNA sequence: TGTGCCAGCAGCTTAGTTAGTGCGAACACCGGGGAGCTGTTTTTT.

This clonotype turned up a few times. The rearrangement joins TRBV5-1 to TRBJ1-1; D is undetermined. Germline CDR1 reads SGHRS; CDR2 reads YFSETQ. The V and J ends lost 0 bases and 0 bases respectively, with 9 bases between them. The CDR3 has 15 residues. The CDR3 here is CASSLAAAMNTEAFF. CDR3 DNA: TGCGCCAGCAGCTTGGCCGCTGCTATGAACACTGAAGCTTTCTTT. Full variable domain (rest looked up from reference TRBV5-1 and TRBJ1-1): KAGVTQTPRYLIKTRGQQVTLSCSPISGHRSVSWYQQTPGQGLQFLFEYFSETQRNKGNFPGRFSGRQFSNSRSEMNVSTLELGDSALYLCASSLAAAMNTEAFFGQGTRLTVV.